The clone carrying this TCR beta chain has just a few counts. The antigen remains undetermined. With a J-beta primer mix and a sample-barcoded 5' primer, a second PCR ran 7 to 11 cycles. There were at least 2.5 million CDR3-containing paired-end reads obtained from each sample. TCRdb re-derived calls from the 5' RACE reads in MiXCR, one entry per CDR3 protein. The sample includes around 1,900,000 distinct CDR3 sequences, about 39% of them seen just once. Per germline, CDR1 MNHNS and CDR2 SASEGT. The J segment lost 1 base and the V segment lost 11 bases, leaving 5 bases of the junction unmatched. The CDR3 is 14 residues long. This entry comes from a study of blood T cells in healthy people across ages. Each individual donor underwent a draw of roughly 10 milliliters of peripheral blood. Study-level results: Shifts in expanded clonotypes may have been confounded by donor CMV status, which was unknown. When one million T cells were used, diversity estimates were thought to be underestimates.

The receptor was isolated from a human donor in good health. The sequenced sample was blood. This chain joins TRBV6-1 and TRBJ2-7; 13 nucleotides line up with TRBD2. CDR3 bases: TGTGCCGCCAGACTAGCGGGGGGTTCCTACGAGCAGTACTTC. Its protein product is CAARLAGGSYEQYF.